Sequencing of this TCR beta chain was carried out in a study of cytomegalovirus exposure and HLA in healthy donors. A remark on this clone: Its antigen is not known. The germline gene is not matched at one end of the junction; a read error may be the cause.

Study findings and constraints: Beyond CMV serostatus, there was no information to go on about immune exposure.

Donors in the study were healthy people who gave bone marrow. The CDR3 length is 15 residues. Looked up from germline, CDR1 is MNHNS and CDR2 is SASEGT. The primer mix had 60 Vbeta and 13 Jbeta primers. Some clones are missing from TCRdb's copy, which holds only in-frame ones; the method was immunoSEQ multiplex PCR. The sample holds roughly 70,000 clones. The sample comprised PBMCs. The receptor was derived from a man in his forties in good health and CMV-seronegative. The rearrangement uses TRBV6-1 and TRBJ1-1, with D perhaps TRBD1 (5 bases). The CDR3 region has the DNA TGTGCCAGCCTCTGGGGGGAGGGCGTGAACACTGGAGCTTTCTTT. This encodes CASLWGEGVNTGAFF.